The table lists the clone carrying this TCR beta chain with many counts. This sample was included in a study of response to subunit inactivated influenza vaccine. This CDR3 comprises 12 residues. V was trimmed by 6 bases and J by 4 bases, leaving 7 bases between them. Looked up from germline, CDR1 is WSHSY and CDR2 is SAAADI. TCRdb ran MiXCR on the RT-PCR reads and lists one entry per CDR3 protein. The sample yields more than 450,000 distinct CDR3 sequences, 11% seen once. This sample also belongs to another study, concerning T cells expressing NK-cell markers. As reported in that work: The TCR beta cDNA came from 5'RACE template switching with UMIs. Of eight sequenced donors, seven were HCMV-seropositive and one HCMV-seronegative. For several experiments, T cell sorting was restricted to the alpha-beta TCR population by means of an anti-gamma-delta TCR antibody. In four donors, dominant clonotypes made up roughly 28.3-65% of CD3+CD56-NKG2C+ cells.

The sample here was PBMCs from blood, taken on the day of vaccination. The chain couples TRBV10-2 to TRBJ2-1; D not resolved. The clonotype originates from a middle-aged man who received an inactivated influenza vaccine. Here the CDR3 reads CASRRQYNEQFF. The CDR3 coding sequence is TGCGCCAGCAGACGTCAATACAATGAGCAGTTCTTC.